The 17 T cell receptor beta chains listed next were all sequenced from one sample in a study of T-cell memory formation after mild COVID-19. TCRdb ran MiXCR on the 5' RACE reads and lists one entry per CDR3 protein. The repertoire consists of 250,000 to 350,000 distinct CDR3 sequences, with around 19% occurring once and the leading ten covering around a fifth. Sequences were obtained from PBMCs or a T cell subset sorted from them (not recorded which). The receptors stem from a man aged 18-30 years who had mild COVID-19 (a few samples of this study predate the infection). Cell type and time point are not known.

Many counts were recorded for this clonotype. V gene TRBV20-1 combines with J gene TRBJ1-5, with 7 positions matching TRBD1. CDR3 length equals 12 residues. The germline V gene has CDR1 DFQATT and CDR2 SNEGSKA (reference sequence). The V and J ends lost 5 bases and 6 bases, in that order; junction bases with no gene match: 4. The CDR3 is CSAGGGSQPQHF. Here the CDR3 DNA reads TGCAGTGCTGGAGGGGGCTCTCAGCCCCAGCATTTT.

The chain recombines TRBV7-3 with TRBJ2-3; D is uncertain. V lost 3 bases and J 3 bases, leaving 7 bases between the germline ends. In germline, CDR1 is SGHTA, CDR2 FQGTGA. The CDR3 is 13 residues long. The DNA for the CDR3 is TGTGCCAGCAGCTTTACAGAAACAGATACGCAGTATTTT. Translating it yields CASSFTETDTQYF.

The chain combines TRBV4-2 with TRBJ1-2; D is possibly TRBD1 (5 bases). The length of the CDR3 is 14 residues. The V gene lost 3 bases and the J gene lost 13 bases, with 21 bases spanning the gap. Germline CDR1 LGHNA, CDR2 YNFKEQ. CDR3 DNA sequence: TGTGCCAGCAGCCAGGAAATAGGAGGGGCGGTTGCCACCTTC. Protein product: CASSQEIGGAVATF.

In its sample, this clonotype was seen a few times. The chain has TRBV4-1 and TRBJ1-1; 8 bases fit TRBD1. The junction had 13 bases not matched to a gene; V was cut back by 10 bases and J by 6 bases. CDR1 is MGHRA, CDR2 YSYEKL, per germline. There are 14 residues in the CDR3. The CDR3 protein is CAIRRAGGSSEAFF. CDR3 bases: TGCGCCATACGGAGGGCAGGGGGCTCGTCTGAAGCTTTCTTT.

CDR3 loop: CATSFGQETQYF. The CDR3 DNA reads as TGTGCCACCAGTTTCGGGCAAGAGACCCAGTACTTC. V is TRBV24-1 and J is TRBJ2-5; no definite D call. Trimming took off 6 bases at V and 2 bases at J, with 6 bases between the two ends. The germline CDR1 and CDR2 sequences are KGHDR and SFDVKD. The CDR3 loop spans 12 amino acids.

The genes are TRBV30 and TRBJ2-3; the match to TRBD2 covers 8 bases. After removal of 4 bases from V and 2 bases from J, the junction contained 5 bases not matched to a gene. Germline V gives CDR1 GTSNPN, CDR2 SVGIG (reference sequence). The CDR3 totals 14 residues. The CDR3 region is CAWKRGYTTDTQYF. In nucleotides, the CDR3 is TGTGCCTGGAAGCGGGGGTACACCACAGATACGCAGTATTTT.

This rearrangement joins TRBV10-3 to TRBJ1-1; D is undetermined. Looked up from germline, CDR1 is ENHRY and CDR2 is SYGVKD. The CDR3 has 13 residues. V lost 4 bases to trimming and J lost 5 bases, with 11 bases between them. The CDR3 DNA follows: TGTGCCATCAGTGGGACGCAGGAGACTGAAGCTTTCTTT. Translated, it gives CAISGTQETEAFF.

This chain joins TRBV7-2 and TRBJ2-5; a possible D gene is TRBD1 (7 bases). Germline V gene data show CDR1 as SGHTA and CDR2 as FQGNSA. The ends were cut back, 4 bases at V and 4 bases at J, with 16 bases in the middle. The CDR3 has 15 amino acids. The CDR3 is CASSYNRGGGETQYF. The CDR3 nucleotides are TGTGCCAGCAGCTATAACAGGGGAGGTGGAGAGACCCAGTACTTC.

The rearrangement joins TRBV7-2 to TRBJ2-5; TRBD1 agrees at 8 bases. Germline V lookup: CDR1 SGHTA, CDR2 FQGNSA. The CDR3 spans 14 residues. The J segment lost 5 bases and the V segment lost 9 bases, leaving 11 bases of the junction unmatched. The CDR3 nucleotides are TGTGCCAGTAAATTGGACAGGGATGTTGAGACCCAGTACTTC. The encoded protein is CASKLDRDVETQYF.

This clonotype was counted many times. V gene TRBV4-1 combines with J gene TRBJ2-7; no clear D gene. Germline V CDR1 and CDR2: MGHRA, YSYEKL. CDR3 length equals 16 residues. V lost 4 bases to trimming and J lost 2 bases, with 18 bases between them. CDR3 coding DNA: TGCGCCAGCAGCCCCCTGGAAACTACGGCAGCCTACGAGCAGTACTTC. Protein sequence: CASSPLETTAAYEQYF.

This clonotype was counted between two and nine times. The V and J genes are TRBV4-2 and TRBJ1-6; 7 nucleotides match TRBD1. Trimming at V came to 3 bases and at J to 5 bases, leaving 10 bases not matched to a gene. The CDR3 length is 17 residues. Germline CDR1 is LGHNA and CDR2 is YNFKEQ. The CDR3 DNA follows: TGTGCCAGCAGCCACGCAGGGGGTCTCGGCCATAATTCACCCCTCCACTTT. Translated: CASSHAGGLGHNSPLHF.

The V gene is TRBV20-1, the J gene TRBJ2-7; D not certain. V was trimmed by 7 bases and J by 2 bases, leaving 15 bases between them. Germline V gives CDR1 DFQATT, CDR2 SNEGSKA (reference sequence). The CDR3 is made up of 13 amino acids. The CDR3 is CSVSRPITYEQYV. CDR3 nucleotide sequence: TGCAGTGTTTCACGACCCATCACCTACGAGCAGTACGTC.

This clonotype was recorded a few times. This CDR3 reads CASSRTGGWETQYF. The CDR3 DNA reads TGTGCCAGCAGCCGGACAGGGGGCTGGGAGACCCAGTACTTC. V and J are TRBV7-8 and TRBJ2-5; TRBD1 aligns across 11 bases. Germline CDR1 and CDR2: SGHVS and FQNEAQ. The CDR3 covers 14 residues. The ends lost 5 bases at V and 5 bases at J; junction bases unmatched: 4.

J is TRBJ2-5 and V is TRBV11-2; the D gene is possibly TRBD1 (6 bases). Germline V gene data show CDR1 as SGHAT and CDR2 as FQNNGV. The CDR3 extends over 13 amino acids. V gave up 7 bases and J gave up 5 bases, with 14 bases separating them. The CDR3 is CASTLAGVETQYF. In DNA form, the CDR3 reads TGTGCCAGCACCCTCGCAGGGGTGGAGACCCAGTACTTC.

The chain employs TRBV29-1 and TRBJ2-3; a possible D gene is TRBD1 (6 bases). CDR1 and CDR2 from the germline V gene are SQVTM and ANQGSEA. Trimming shortened V by 4 bases and J by 2 bases, and 13 bases separated the two germline ends. CDR3 size: 14 residues. The CDR3 is CSVARDTTTDTQYF. The CDR3 region has the DNA TGCAGCGTTGCTCGGGACACTACCACAGATACGCAGTATTTT.

This clonotype has just a few counts. The V and J genes are TRBV6-2 or TRBV6-3 and TRBJ2-7; 8 nucleotides line up with TRBD2. Germline-derived CDR1 and CDR2 are MNHEY and SVGEGT. This CDR3 is 15 amino acids long. Losses at the gene ends were 5 bases for V and 9 bases for J; bases not matched to a gene: 15. The CDR3 loop is CASSGSRTSRVVQYV. The CDR3, as DNA: TGTGCCAGCAGTGGCTCCCGGACTAGCAGGGTCGTGCAGTACGTC.

This clonotype was picked up a small number of times. The rearrangement joins TRBV6-5 to TRBJ1-1; no clear D. With 4 bases removed from V and 2 bases from J, the gap between germline ends came to 14 bases. Germline V gene data show CDR1 as MNHEY and CDR2 as SVGAGI. CDR3 size: 15 residues. CDR3 sequence reads: CASSSQPTGNTEAFF. The CDR3 DNA sequence: TGTGCCAGCAGTTCACAGCCCACGGGTAACACTGAAGCTTTCTTT.